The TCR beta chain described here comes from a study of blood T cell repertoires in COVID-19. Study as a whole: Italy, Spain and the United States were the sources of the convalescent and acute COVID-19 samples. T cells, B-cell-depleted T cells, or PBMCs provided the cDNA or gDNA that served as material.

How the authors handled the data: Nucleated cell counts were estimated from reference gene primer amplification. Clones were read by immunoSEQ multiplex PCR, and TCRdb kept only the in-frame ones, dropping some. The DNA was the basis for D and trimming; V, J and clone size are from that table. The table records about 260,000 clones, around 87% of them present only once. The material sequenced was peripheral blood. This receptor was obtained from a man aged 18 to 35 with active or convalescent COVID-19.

CDR3 sequence reads: CASSLTAGQGREGYTF. The CDR3 bases are TGTGCCAGCAGCTTGACCGCGGGACAGGGGAGGGAAGGCTACACCTTC. The rearrangement uses TRBV5-6 and TRBJ1-2, with 10 nucleotides matching TRBD1. With V trimmed by 1 base and J by 8 bases, 11 bases remained unmatched. Germline CDR1 reads SGHDT; CDR2 reads YYEEEE. The CDR3 is 16 amino acids.